The 3 T cell receptor beta chains reported below all come from one sample, sequenced in a study of T-cell memory formation after mild COVID-19. In TCRdb, the 5' RACE reads were re-called with MiXCR into one record per CDR3 protein. The data contain around 200,000 distinct CDR3 sequences, roughly a tenth of them singletons. Sequencing was done on a sample of PBMCs or a T cell subset sorted from them (not recorded which). These receptors were obtained from a man younger than 35 who had mild COVID-19 (a few samples of this study predate the infection). Cell type and time point are not known.

CDR3 residues: CASRGTSGASEQFF. Written as DNA, the CDR3 is TGTGCCAGCAGAGGGACTAGCGGAGCAAGTGAGCAGTTCTTC. The V and J genes are TRBV12-1 and TRBJ2-1; TRBD2, the table's D call, was not compared with the DNA. TRBV12-1 is a pseudogene locus. The CDR3 consists of 14 residues.

The chain carries TRBV7-2 and TRBJ2-7; D is perhaps TRBD1 (5 bases). V dropped 2 bases and J dropped 7 bases, with 9 bases sitting between them. Germline V gives CDR1 SGHTA, CDR2 FQGNSA. The CDR3 is made up of 12 amino acids. This CDR3 reads CASSLQGMEQYF. CDR3 DNA sequence: TGTGCCAGCAGCTTACAGGGTATGGAGCAGTACTTC.

About this clonotype: This may be a read error, as it is one base from a much larger clone. The V gene is TRBV7-9, the J gene TRBJ2-3, with D perhaps TRBD2 (6 bases). The CDR3 loop spans 14 amino acids. Germline values: CDR1 SEHNR, CDR2 FQNEAQ (reference sequence). This CDR3 reads CAISSSGPADTQYF. CDR3 coding DNA: TGTGCCATCAGCTCCAGCGGGCCCGCAGATACGCAGTATTTT.